A few counts support the clone carrying this T cell receptor (beta chain). These data are taken from a study of CXCR3 chemokines and chemotherapy response in bladder cancer. TCRdb re-derived calls from the PCR reads in MiXCR, one entry per CDR3 protein. This sample has around 2,500 distinct CDR3 sequences, with about 15% found just once. V lost 1 base to trimming and J lost 7 bases, with 10 bases between them. The V gene's germline CDR1 is SGHAT and CDR2 FQNNGV. The CDR3 is 14 amino acids. The chain couples TRBV11-2 to TRBJ1-4, with a possible D match to TRBD1 (5 bases). This clonotype originated in a human donor with bladder cancer that responded to neoadjuvant chemotherapy. The sample was taken from a patient whose treatment included neoadjuvant chemotherapy. The CDR3 sequence: CASSLGGIGEKLFF. The CDR3 DNA follows: TGTGCCAGCAGCTTAGGGGGGATTGGTGAAAAACTGTTTTTT.